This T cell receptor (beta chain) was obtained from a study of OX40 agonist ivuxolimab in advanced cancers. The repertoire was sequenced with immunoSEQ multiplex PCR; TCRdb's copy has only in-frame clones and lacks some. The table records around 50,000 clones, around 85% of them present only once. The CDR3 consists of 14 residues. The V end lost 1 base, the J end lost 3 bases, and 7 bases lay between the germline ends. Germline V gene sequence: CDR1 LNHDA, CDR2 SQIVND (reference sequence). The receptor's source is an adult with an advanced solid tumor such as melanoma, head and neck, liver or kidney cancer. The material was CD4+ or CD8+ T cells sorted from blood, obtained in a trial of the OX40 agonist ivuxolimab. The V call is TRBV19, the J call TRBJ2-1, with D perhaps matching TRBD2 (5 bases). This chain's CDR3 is CASSIVGLYNEQFF. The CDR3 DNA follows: TGTGCCAGTAGTATAGTCGGACTCTACAATGAGCAGTTCTTC.